A selection of T cell receptor beta chains follows, all from one sample in a study of early stage breast cancer tumors. Profiled with immunoSEQ multiplex PCR; TCRdb holds only in-frame clones, not every one. The sample gives approximately 52,000 clones, approximately 80% of which show up once; roughly 1.5% is in the top ten. The sequencing sample was made of blood. These receptors all stem from a person between 50 and 60 years old with breast cancer. Each CDR3 is given with its conserved first and last residue. D genes are given only for firm matches. The listing skips clone size in some rows; elsewhere it reads once, few, many or a size class.

d_gene	abundance	j_gene	v_gene	CDR3nt	CDR3aa
TRBD2	-	TRBJ2-4	TRBV29-1	TGCAGCGTTGTATCGAGCGGGGGCGACGCCAAAAACATTCAGTACTTC	CSVVSSGGDAKNIQYF
TRBD2	-	TRBJ2-7	TRBV6-5	TGTGCCAGCAGACTAGCGGGGGGTACCTACGAGCAGTACTTC	CASRLAGGTYEQYF
TRBD1	-	TRBJ2-2	TRBV19	TGTGCCAGTAGTATGCGGACAGGGACCACCGGGGAGCTGTTTTTT	CASSMRTGTTGELFF
-	-	TRBJ2-5	TRBV19	TGTGCCAGTAGTTTACGCACACTTACAGAGACCCAGTACTTC	CASSLRTLTETQYF
TRBD1	-	TRBJ1-5	TRBV4-1	TGCGCCAGCAGCCCAGTTCGGCTAGACAGGGAGGGACGGGGGCGCAATCAGCCCCAGCATTTT	CASSPVRLDREGRGRNQPQHF
TRBD1	-	TRBJ2-7	TRBV23-1	TGCGCCAGCATCAAACCCCGGGACAGCTGCTACGAGCAGTACTTC	CASIKPRDSCYEQYF
-	-	TRBJ2-7	TRBV15	TGTGCCACCAGCAGACGTTCGGGACTCTCCTTTTACGAGCAGTACTTC	CATSRRSGLSFYEQYF
TRBD1	once	TRBJ2-7	TRBV10-2	TGCGCCAGCAGGGAAACCGGGACAGGTGTCTACGAGCAGTACTTC	CASRETGTGVYEQYF
-	-	TRBJ2-6	TRBV5-4	TGTGCCAGCAGCTTGGTACCAGGAAGTGGGGCCAACGTCCTGACTTTC	CASSLVPGSGANVLTF
TRBD1	-	TRBJ2-7	TRBV28	TGTGCCAGCCCATCCAACAGGGGGGAGCTCTACGAGCAGTACTTC	CASPSNRGELYEQYF
-	-	TRBJ1-5	TRBV28	TGTGCCAGCAGTCCCCTACCGGGGTTCAATCAGCCCCAGCATTTT	CASSPLPGFNQPQHF
TRBD2	-	TRBJ2-7	TRBV27	TGTGCCAGCAGTTTAGTAGCGGGAGTACACTACGAGCAGTACTTC	CASSLVAGVHYEQYF
TRBD2	-	TRBJ2-3	TRBV11-2	TGTGCCAGCAGCTCAACACCGGGGTCTAGCGGGAGCGTTACGCAGTATTTT	CASSSTPGSSGSVTQYF
TRBD1	-	TRBJ1-5	TRBV19	TGTGCCAGTAGTCCCGGACAGGGGGGGAATCAGCCCCAGCATTTT	CASSPGQGGNQPQHF
-	-	TRBJ1-5	TRBV7-9	TGTGCCAGCAGCCCAACTCAAACAGACAGAGTTAGCAATCAGCCCCAGCATTTT	CASSPTQTDRVSNQPQHF
-	-	TRBJ1-1	TRBV5-4	TGTGCCAGCAGCTTGGCCTTGGGAGAGGTCACTGAAGCTTTCTTT	CASSLALGEVTEAFF
-	-	TRBJ2-2	TRBV4-1	TGCGCCAGCAGCCAAGGCCCTAGCGTGGGCACCGGGGAGCTGTTTTTT	CASSQGPSVGTGELFF
-	once	TRBJ1-1	TRBV9	TGTGCCAGCAGCGTAGGCCCTGGAGAAGCTTTCTTT	CASSVGPGEAFF
-	-	TRBJ2-1	TRBV19	TGTGCCAGTAGCCTCGGGCAGGGGTTCTTCAATGAGCAGTTCTTC	CASSLGQGFFNEQFF
-	-	TRBJ2-6	TRBV7-8	TGTGCCAGCAGCCCTAATTCAGGGCGCTCTGGGGCCAACGTCCTGACTTTC	CASSPNSGRSGANVLTF
TRBD2	-	TRBJ2-5	TRBV4-3	TGCGCCAGCAGCCTAGGAGCGGGGGGGTACCAAGAGACCCAGTACTTC	CASSLGAGGYQETQYF
-	-	TRBJ1-6	TRBV2	TGTGCCAGCAGTGAAAGCAGGGGAGTTTGGAATTCACCCCTCCACTTT	CASSESRGVWNSPLHF
TRBD2	-	TRBJ2-1	TRBV5-1	TGCGCCAGTAGCGGCCTAGCGGGAGAGGGTGAGCAGTTCTTC	CASSGLAGEGEQFF
-	-	TRBJ1-5	TRBV19	TGTGCCAGTGATCTTCAGGGTGGCAATCAGCCCCAGCATTTT	CASDLQGGNQPQHF
-	-	TRBJ1-2	TRBV5-1	TGCGCCAGCAGCTTGGGTGGACAGCAGTGGGGGAGTAATGGGGGCTACACCTTC	CASSLGGQQWGSNGGYTF
-	-	TRBJ2-5	TRBV18	TGTGCCAGCTCACCAAATTCAGCGAACCAAGAGACCCAGTACTTC	CASSPNSANQETQYF